This is a list of T cell receptor beta chains from one sample in a study of T cell changes during pregnancy in multiple sclerosis. Libraries were prepared by immunoSEQ multiplex PCR; TCRdb keeps only in-frame clonotypes and omits some of them. Here the sample spans 65,000 to 75,000 clones, around 90% being singletons. Sequences were derived from peripheral blood, sampled after pregnancy. The origin of the receptors is a female donor in good health, enrolled as a control in a pregnancy study. Each CDR3 is given with its conserved first and last residue. Fields, in order: J gene, D gene, V gene, clone size, CDR3 DNA, CDR3 protein. The D gene is left open where the match is weak. Size values are once, few and many counts, or a class for expanded clones, and some rows have none.

>TRBJ1-1|.|TRBV27|.
TGTGCCAGCAGTTTACACCCAAACAGGGATGGAGCTTTCTTT
CASSLHPNRDGAFF
>TRBJ1-1|.|TRBV9|.
TGTGCCAGCAGCCCAAACCAGGGGGAAGCTTTCTTT
CASSPNQGEAFF
>TRBJ2-3|.|TRBV18|.
TGTGCCAGCTCACCCCGAGGTAGCGGCACAGATACGCAGTATTTT
CASSPRGSGTDTQYF
>TRBJ2-5|TRBD1|TRBV7-9|.
TGTGCCAGCAGCTTATCGGCAGGGGGCTTAGAGACCCAGTACTTC
CASSLSAGGLETQYF
>TRBJ2-5|TRBD1|TRBV19|.
TGTGCCAGTAGTAAGGGGGCAGGGTGGGAGACCCAGTACTTC
CASSKGAGWETQYF
>TRBJ1-2|.|TRBV11-1|.
TGTGCCAGCAGCTCCTCGGACACAAACTATGGCTACACCTTC
CASSSSDTNYGYTF
>TRBJ1-1|TRBD1|TRBV11-2|.
TGTGCCAGCAGCTTATGGGGACAGTCTTTAACTGAAGCTTTCTTT
CASSLWGQSLTEAFF
>TRBJ2-3|TRBD2|TRBV7-3|.
TGTGCCAGCAGCTTACTGGGCGGGAGGGCAGATACGCAGTATTTT
CASSLLGGRADTQYF
>TRBJ1-4|.|TRBV5-6|.
TGTGCCAGCAGCTCGGGGCGGGGGACTTATGAAAAACTGTTTTTT
CASSSGRGTYEKLFF
>TRBJ2-2|TRBD2|TRBV11-2|once
TGTGCCAGCAGCGCGAATGAGCGGGGGGGCAGCGGGGAGCTGTTTTTT
CASSANERGGSGELFF
>TRBJ2-3|TRBD2|TRBV2|.
TGTGCCAGCAGTGACGCGCGTGGGACTACGGCAGATACGCAGTATTTT
CASSDARGTTADTQYF
>TRBJ2-7|.|TRBV5-4|.
TGTGCCAGCAGCTTGGGGCTAGCGGAGCAGTACTTC
CASSLGLAEQYF
>TRBJ2-5|.|TRBV5-1|once
TGCGCCAGCAGCTTGGGGGTGACTACGAAGACCCAGTACTTC
CASSLGVTTKTQYF
>TRBJ2-1|TRBD1|TRBV19|.
TGTGCCAGTAGTCCAAGGACAGGGGGCTACAATGAGCAGTTCTTC
CASSPRTGGYNEQFF
>TRBJ2-5|TRBD2|TRBV28|.
TGTGCCAGCAGTTTATGGGCGGGGGGAGAGACCCAGTACTTC
CASSLWAGGETQYF
>TRBJ1-2|TRBD1|TRBV5-1|.
TGCGCCAGCAGCTTGTGGGACAGCAAATATGGCTACACCTTC
CASSLWDSKYGYTF
>TRBJ2-7|TRBD2|TRBV7-9|.
TGTGCCAGCAGCTTAGCGACCCTAGCGGGGGGTTCGTACTTC
CASSLATLAGGSYF
>TRBJ1-6|.|TRBV21-1|few
TGTGCCAGCAGCAAATTCGGTCGGGACAAGGGGGCACCCCTCCACTTT
CASSKFGRDKGAPLHF
>TRBJ1-6|.|TRBV18|.
TGTGCCAGCTCACCGGGGGCAGGACACTTAAGCTCCTATAATTCACCCCTCCACTTT
CASSPGAGHLSSYNSPLHF
>TRBJ1-3|.|TRBV5-1|.
TGCGCCAGCAGCTTGGCTGTACAGGCCAGCTCTGGAAACACCATATATTTT
CASSLAVQASSGNTIYF
>TRBJ2-2|.|TRBV9|.
TGTGCCAGCAGCGTAGCAAAGGGTAGCGGCACCGGGGAGCTGTTTTTT
CASSVAKGSGTGELFF
>TRBJ1-2|.|TRBV18|.
TGTGCCAGCTCATTGCGACAGACCGAGGGAGGGTATGGCTACACCTTC
CASSLRQTEGGYGYTF
>TRBJ2-7|TRBD1|TRBV29-1|.
TGCAGCGTTGCGCGGGACAGGGGGTTGCACGAGCAGTACTTC
CSVARDRGLHEQYF
>TRBJ1-2|.|TRBV11-2|once
TGTGCCAGCAGCTTAGTTTCACAGGGTCCGGTACTCGGCTACACCTTC
CASSLVSQGPVLGYTF
>TRBJ1-1|TRBD1|TRBV28|.
TGTGCCAGCAGTCTTTTCAGGGGGGCGAACACTGAAGCTTTCTTT
CASSLFRGANTEAFF
>TRBJ2-1|.|TRBV28|.
TGTGCCAGCAGTTTATGGTGGAGCTCCTACAATGAGCAGTTCTTC
CASSLWWSSYNEQFF
>TRBJ2-1|TRBD2|TRBV9|once
TGTGCCAGCACCGCCGACTTGCGGGAGGGCCTCTATGAGCAGTTCTTC
CASTADLREGLYEQFF
>TRBJ2-4|.|TRBV28|.
TGTGCCAGCAGTTTAGTCCTATCTCGAGCAAGCCGACTAGCCAAAAACATTCAGTACTTC
CASSLVLSRASRLAKNIQYF
>TRBJ2-3|TRBD1|TRBV9|few
TGTGCCAGCAGCGCACAGCCCGGGACAGGGGCAAATACGCAGTATTTT
CASSAQPGTGANTQYF
>TRBJ1-2|.|TRBV28|.
TGTGCCAGCAGGGCTTCCCCGGGGGATGGCTACACCTTC
CASRASPGDGYTF
>TRBJ2-5|.|TRBV10-2|.
TGCGCCAGCAGTGAGTCGGAACGGTCGGGGGAGACCCAGTACTTC
CASSESERSGETQYF
>TRBJ1-1|.|TRBV18|.
TGTGCCAGCTCTGACCTTGGACTCCTGAACACTGAAGCTTTCTTT
CASSDLGLLNTEAFF
>TRBJ1-1|.|TRBV7-6|.
TGTGCCAGCAGCTTAGGGCCGATGAACACTGAAGCTTTCTTT
CASSLGPMNTEAFF
>TRBJ1-5|.|TRBV21-1|.
TGTGCCAGCAGCAAAGCGTCAGGGTATCAGCCCCAGCATTTT
CASSKASGYQPQHF
>TRBJ2-4|.|TRBV6-5|.
TGTGCCAGCAGTTACTCGGGAGGGGGGAGCATTCAGTACTTC
CASSYSGGGSIQYF
>TRBJ2-2|.|TRBV7-2|.
TGTGCCAGCAGCTTTGGACTGGGCACGAACACCGGGGAGCTGTTTTTT
CASSFGLGTNTGELFF
>TRBJ1-3|.|TRBV6-1|.
TGTGCCAGCAGTGAGAGAGGGCGAGGAAACACCATATATTTT
CASSERGRGNTIYF
>TRBJ2-3|TRBD2|TRBV6-4|.
TGTGCCAGCAGTGACTCGCTAGCGGGCACAGATACGCAGTATTTT
CASSDSLAGTDTQYF
>TRBJ2-1|TRBD2|TRBV27|.
TGTGCCAGCAGTGGGCGACTAGCGGAGCGCAATGAGCAGTTCTTC
CASSGRLAERNEQFF
>TRBJ1-2|.|TRBV30|.
TGTGCCTGGAGAGTTCAGTCAGGGGCCTATGGCTACACCTTC
CAWRVQSGAYGYTF
>TRBJ2-3|TRBD1|TRBV29-1|once
TGCAGCGGGAGGACAGGGGGCGCAGATACGCAGTATTTT
CSGRTGGADTQYF
>TRBJ2-1|TRBD2|TRBV5-1|.
TGCGCCACCCAAGGTATAGCGGGAGTCAAACAGTTCTTC
CATQGIAGVKQFF
>TRBJ2-7|TRBD1|TRBV28|once
TGTGCCAGCAGCTGGGCAGGGGGCAGGGAGCAGTACTTC
CASSWAGGREQYF
>TRBJ2-7|TRBD1|TRBV4-1|.
TGCGCCAGCAGCCAAGATCCAAACAGGGGCTACGAGCAGTACTTC
CASSQDPNRGYEQYF
>TRBJ2-2|TRBD1|TRBV23-1|.
TGCGCCAGCAGCCGGGACAGGGATGGAAACGGGGAGCTGTTTTTT
CASSRDRDGNGELFF
>TRBJ2-3|TRBD1|TRBV2|.
TGTGCCAGCAGGGGTGACAGGGGTACGCAGTATTTT
CASRGDRGTQYF
>TRBJ2-7|TRBD2|TRBV7-9|.
TGTGCCAGCAGCATAAGAGCGGGAGTCAACTACGAGCAGTACTTC
CASSIRAGVNYEQYF
>TRBJ1-6|.|TRBV20-1|.
TGCAGTGCGCAACAGGGTTCACCCCTCCACTTT
CSAQQGSPLHF
>TRBJ2-7|.|TRBV14|.
TGTGCCAGCAGCCAAGAACAGGGATTTGGGCTTTCCTACGAGCAGTACTTC
CASSQEQGFGLSYEQYF
>TRBJ2-7|TRBD2|TRBV13|.
TGTGCCAGCAGCTTAGGAGGACTAGCGGATACCGAGCAGTACTTC
CASSLGGLADTEQYF
>TRBJ2-4|TRBD2|TRBV28|.
TGTGCCAGCAGTGCACCGGGACTAGCAGACATTCAGTACTTC
CASSAPGLADIQYF
>TRBJ2-2|TRBD2|TRBV29-1|.
TGCAGCGTCCCGGTAGCGGGCACCGGGGAGCTGTTTTTT
CSVPVAGTGELFF
>TRBJ1-2|.|TRBV11-2|once
TGTGCCAGCAGCTCGACAGGTCCTTATGGCTACACCTTC
CASSSTGPYGYTF
>TRBJ2-5|TRBD2|TRBV2|.
TGTGCCAGCAGTGAAGTTCGACTAGCGGTGTCCCAAGAGACCCAGTACTTC
CASSEVRLAVSQETQYF
>TRBJ1-3|.|TRBV6-6|.
TGTGCCAGCATTGCGGCCCGCTCTGGAAACACCATATATTTT
CASIAARSGNTIYF
>TRBJ1-6|.|TRBV28|.
TGTGCCAGCAGTCCCTCGGGGGTCCGGAAGAATTCACCCCTCCACTTT
CASSPSGVRKNSPLHF
>TRBJ2-7|.|TRBV7-2|.
TGTGCCAGCAGCCCTACGCGACAGACGTTTTACGAGCAGTACTTC
CASSPTRQTFYEQYF